Listed below are T cell receptor beta chains from one sample, sequenced in a study of T cell responses to AZD1222 COVID-19 vaccine. Produced via immunoSEQ multiplex PCR; TCRdb's table is partial and in-frame only. The data show some 66,000 clones, about 90% seen once. The specimen was peripheral blood, collected on day 0 of AZD1222 vaccination. The receptor source for this set is an adult in good health. Both conserved end residues are part of each CDR3. The D gene is left open where the match is weak. Only part of the rows carry a size: once, few, many, or a class if the clone is expanded.

>14|TRBJ2-7|TRBV5-1|NA|NA
TGCGCCAGCAGCTGGGGGACCGATTCCTACGAGCAGTACTTC
CASSWGTDSYEQYF
>14|TRBJ1-1|TRBV11-3|NA|NA
TGTGCCAGCAGCCTTGGAAGGGCCCCCACTGAAGCTTTCTTT
CASSLGRAPTEAFF
>13|TRBJ2-5|TRBV6-5|TRBD1|NA
TGTGCCAGCAGGGGGACAGGGCAAGAGACCCAGTACTTC
CASRGTGQETQYF
>15|TRBJ1-5|TRBV3-1/TRBV3-2|NA|NA
TGTGCCAGCAGCCAGGACCAAGGAGGTAATCAGCCCCAGCATTTT
CASSQDQGGNQPQHF
>12|TRBJ1-1|TRBV29-1|NA|NA
TGCAGCGTTGAAACACAGCTTCTTGAAGCTTTCTTT
CSVETQLLEAFF
>16|TRBJ2-1|TRBV4-3|TRBD2|NA
TGCGCCAGCAGCCAAGGGACTAGCGGGGGGTACAATGAGCAGTTCTTC
CASSQGTSGGYNEQFF
>15|TRBJ2-1|TRBV14|TRBD2|NA
TGTGCCAGCAGCCAACTAGCGGGAGGGCCTCGTGAGCAGTTCTTC
CASSQLAGGPREQFF
>13|TRBJ1-1|TRBV6-5|NA|few
TGTGCCAGCAGTTACCAGGAGGGCACTGAAGCTTTCTTT
CASSYQEGTEAFF
>15|TRBJ2-1|TRBV19|NA|NA
TGTGCCAGTAGTCCAGCGTCGATCTCCTACAATGAGCAGTTCTTC
CASSPASISYNEQFF
>15|TRBJ2-6|TRBV3-1/TRBV3-2|NA|few
TGTGCCAGCAGCCCCCAAAGCTCTGGGGCCAACGTCCTGACTTTC
CASSPQSSGANVLTF
>17|TRBJ2-1|TRBV4-2|NA|NA
TGTGCCAGCAGCCAAGCAATGGGATTGAGCTCCTACAATGAGCAGTTCTTC
CASSQAMGLSSYNEQFF
>14|TRBJ1-4|TRBV6-2/TRBV6-3|TRBD1|NA
TGTGCCAGCAGTGTGGACAGGGGGCTTGGAAAACTGTTTTTT
CASSVDRGLGKLFF
>13|TRBJ2-7|TRBV27|NA|few
TGTGCCAGCAGTCGCCCCCCATTTTACGAGCAGTACTTC
CASSRPPFYEQYF
>16|TRBJ1-1|TRBV29-1|TRBD1|NA
TGCAGCGTTGAAGATCTCTGGACAGGGGGCCTCACTGAAGCTTTCTTT
CSVEDLWTGGLTEAFF
>12|TRBJ2-1|TRBV30|NA|NA
TGTGCCTGGAGTTTTAGTTGGGATGAGCAGTTCTTC
CAWSFSWDEQFF
>16|TRBJ1-2|TRBV15|NA|NA
TGTGCCACCAGCAGAGATCTGATAACAGTTAAAGTAGGCTACACCTTC
CATSRDLITVKVGYTF
>14|TRBJ1-1|TRBV27|TRBD1|NA
TGTGCCAGCTGGGACAGGGGGTTAGTCACTGAAGCTTTCTTT
CASWDRGLVTEAFF
>15|TRBJ1-2|TRBV5-1|NA|NA
TGCGCCAGCAGCTTGAGAGGGGGTAAGGACTATGGCTACACCTTC
CASSLRGGKDYGYTF